This TCR beta chain emerged from a study of regulatory T cells in long-lasting Graves disease. Overall study findings and caveats: Persistent Graves' patients had lower TCR diversity than newly diagnosed ones.

This clonotype was recorded a few times. Its antigen is still unknown. Germline V gene data show CDR1 as SGHRS and CDR2 as YFSETQ. V lost 5 bases and J lost 6, with 17 bases in between. The CDR3 runs 14 residues. The time point here: persistent/refractory GD, antithyroid drugs over 5 years with positive TRAb. Isolated PBMC RNA provided the starting material for the TCR library. iRepertoire HTBI primers and Arm-PCR of CDR3 regions built TCR beta libraries. From the multiplex PCR reads, TCRdb called clonotypes with MiXCR, one entry per CDR3 protein. The data contain 400,000 or so distinct CDR3 sequences, around a quarter of them seen just once; the ten biggest clones take up about a quarter.

The gene calls are TRBV5-1 and TRBJ1-1; D is ambiguous. The receptor was derived from a female donor with Graves disease. Sequencing used peripheral blood mononuclear cells (PBMCs), obtained when the disease was refractory, from a patient treated with antithyroid drugs. DNA of the CDR3: TGCGCCAGCAGGGGAAAACTGGGGTACGCTGAAGCTTTCTTT. This encodes CASRGKLGYAEAFF.